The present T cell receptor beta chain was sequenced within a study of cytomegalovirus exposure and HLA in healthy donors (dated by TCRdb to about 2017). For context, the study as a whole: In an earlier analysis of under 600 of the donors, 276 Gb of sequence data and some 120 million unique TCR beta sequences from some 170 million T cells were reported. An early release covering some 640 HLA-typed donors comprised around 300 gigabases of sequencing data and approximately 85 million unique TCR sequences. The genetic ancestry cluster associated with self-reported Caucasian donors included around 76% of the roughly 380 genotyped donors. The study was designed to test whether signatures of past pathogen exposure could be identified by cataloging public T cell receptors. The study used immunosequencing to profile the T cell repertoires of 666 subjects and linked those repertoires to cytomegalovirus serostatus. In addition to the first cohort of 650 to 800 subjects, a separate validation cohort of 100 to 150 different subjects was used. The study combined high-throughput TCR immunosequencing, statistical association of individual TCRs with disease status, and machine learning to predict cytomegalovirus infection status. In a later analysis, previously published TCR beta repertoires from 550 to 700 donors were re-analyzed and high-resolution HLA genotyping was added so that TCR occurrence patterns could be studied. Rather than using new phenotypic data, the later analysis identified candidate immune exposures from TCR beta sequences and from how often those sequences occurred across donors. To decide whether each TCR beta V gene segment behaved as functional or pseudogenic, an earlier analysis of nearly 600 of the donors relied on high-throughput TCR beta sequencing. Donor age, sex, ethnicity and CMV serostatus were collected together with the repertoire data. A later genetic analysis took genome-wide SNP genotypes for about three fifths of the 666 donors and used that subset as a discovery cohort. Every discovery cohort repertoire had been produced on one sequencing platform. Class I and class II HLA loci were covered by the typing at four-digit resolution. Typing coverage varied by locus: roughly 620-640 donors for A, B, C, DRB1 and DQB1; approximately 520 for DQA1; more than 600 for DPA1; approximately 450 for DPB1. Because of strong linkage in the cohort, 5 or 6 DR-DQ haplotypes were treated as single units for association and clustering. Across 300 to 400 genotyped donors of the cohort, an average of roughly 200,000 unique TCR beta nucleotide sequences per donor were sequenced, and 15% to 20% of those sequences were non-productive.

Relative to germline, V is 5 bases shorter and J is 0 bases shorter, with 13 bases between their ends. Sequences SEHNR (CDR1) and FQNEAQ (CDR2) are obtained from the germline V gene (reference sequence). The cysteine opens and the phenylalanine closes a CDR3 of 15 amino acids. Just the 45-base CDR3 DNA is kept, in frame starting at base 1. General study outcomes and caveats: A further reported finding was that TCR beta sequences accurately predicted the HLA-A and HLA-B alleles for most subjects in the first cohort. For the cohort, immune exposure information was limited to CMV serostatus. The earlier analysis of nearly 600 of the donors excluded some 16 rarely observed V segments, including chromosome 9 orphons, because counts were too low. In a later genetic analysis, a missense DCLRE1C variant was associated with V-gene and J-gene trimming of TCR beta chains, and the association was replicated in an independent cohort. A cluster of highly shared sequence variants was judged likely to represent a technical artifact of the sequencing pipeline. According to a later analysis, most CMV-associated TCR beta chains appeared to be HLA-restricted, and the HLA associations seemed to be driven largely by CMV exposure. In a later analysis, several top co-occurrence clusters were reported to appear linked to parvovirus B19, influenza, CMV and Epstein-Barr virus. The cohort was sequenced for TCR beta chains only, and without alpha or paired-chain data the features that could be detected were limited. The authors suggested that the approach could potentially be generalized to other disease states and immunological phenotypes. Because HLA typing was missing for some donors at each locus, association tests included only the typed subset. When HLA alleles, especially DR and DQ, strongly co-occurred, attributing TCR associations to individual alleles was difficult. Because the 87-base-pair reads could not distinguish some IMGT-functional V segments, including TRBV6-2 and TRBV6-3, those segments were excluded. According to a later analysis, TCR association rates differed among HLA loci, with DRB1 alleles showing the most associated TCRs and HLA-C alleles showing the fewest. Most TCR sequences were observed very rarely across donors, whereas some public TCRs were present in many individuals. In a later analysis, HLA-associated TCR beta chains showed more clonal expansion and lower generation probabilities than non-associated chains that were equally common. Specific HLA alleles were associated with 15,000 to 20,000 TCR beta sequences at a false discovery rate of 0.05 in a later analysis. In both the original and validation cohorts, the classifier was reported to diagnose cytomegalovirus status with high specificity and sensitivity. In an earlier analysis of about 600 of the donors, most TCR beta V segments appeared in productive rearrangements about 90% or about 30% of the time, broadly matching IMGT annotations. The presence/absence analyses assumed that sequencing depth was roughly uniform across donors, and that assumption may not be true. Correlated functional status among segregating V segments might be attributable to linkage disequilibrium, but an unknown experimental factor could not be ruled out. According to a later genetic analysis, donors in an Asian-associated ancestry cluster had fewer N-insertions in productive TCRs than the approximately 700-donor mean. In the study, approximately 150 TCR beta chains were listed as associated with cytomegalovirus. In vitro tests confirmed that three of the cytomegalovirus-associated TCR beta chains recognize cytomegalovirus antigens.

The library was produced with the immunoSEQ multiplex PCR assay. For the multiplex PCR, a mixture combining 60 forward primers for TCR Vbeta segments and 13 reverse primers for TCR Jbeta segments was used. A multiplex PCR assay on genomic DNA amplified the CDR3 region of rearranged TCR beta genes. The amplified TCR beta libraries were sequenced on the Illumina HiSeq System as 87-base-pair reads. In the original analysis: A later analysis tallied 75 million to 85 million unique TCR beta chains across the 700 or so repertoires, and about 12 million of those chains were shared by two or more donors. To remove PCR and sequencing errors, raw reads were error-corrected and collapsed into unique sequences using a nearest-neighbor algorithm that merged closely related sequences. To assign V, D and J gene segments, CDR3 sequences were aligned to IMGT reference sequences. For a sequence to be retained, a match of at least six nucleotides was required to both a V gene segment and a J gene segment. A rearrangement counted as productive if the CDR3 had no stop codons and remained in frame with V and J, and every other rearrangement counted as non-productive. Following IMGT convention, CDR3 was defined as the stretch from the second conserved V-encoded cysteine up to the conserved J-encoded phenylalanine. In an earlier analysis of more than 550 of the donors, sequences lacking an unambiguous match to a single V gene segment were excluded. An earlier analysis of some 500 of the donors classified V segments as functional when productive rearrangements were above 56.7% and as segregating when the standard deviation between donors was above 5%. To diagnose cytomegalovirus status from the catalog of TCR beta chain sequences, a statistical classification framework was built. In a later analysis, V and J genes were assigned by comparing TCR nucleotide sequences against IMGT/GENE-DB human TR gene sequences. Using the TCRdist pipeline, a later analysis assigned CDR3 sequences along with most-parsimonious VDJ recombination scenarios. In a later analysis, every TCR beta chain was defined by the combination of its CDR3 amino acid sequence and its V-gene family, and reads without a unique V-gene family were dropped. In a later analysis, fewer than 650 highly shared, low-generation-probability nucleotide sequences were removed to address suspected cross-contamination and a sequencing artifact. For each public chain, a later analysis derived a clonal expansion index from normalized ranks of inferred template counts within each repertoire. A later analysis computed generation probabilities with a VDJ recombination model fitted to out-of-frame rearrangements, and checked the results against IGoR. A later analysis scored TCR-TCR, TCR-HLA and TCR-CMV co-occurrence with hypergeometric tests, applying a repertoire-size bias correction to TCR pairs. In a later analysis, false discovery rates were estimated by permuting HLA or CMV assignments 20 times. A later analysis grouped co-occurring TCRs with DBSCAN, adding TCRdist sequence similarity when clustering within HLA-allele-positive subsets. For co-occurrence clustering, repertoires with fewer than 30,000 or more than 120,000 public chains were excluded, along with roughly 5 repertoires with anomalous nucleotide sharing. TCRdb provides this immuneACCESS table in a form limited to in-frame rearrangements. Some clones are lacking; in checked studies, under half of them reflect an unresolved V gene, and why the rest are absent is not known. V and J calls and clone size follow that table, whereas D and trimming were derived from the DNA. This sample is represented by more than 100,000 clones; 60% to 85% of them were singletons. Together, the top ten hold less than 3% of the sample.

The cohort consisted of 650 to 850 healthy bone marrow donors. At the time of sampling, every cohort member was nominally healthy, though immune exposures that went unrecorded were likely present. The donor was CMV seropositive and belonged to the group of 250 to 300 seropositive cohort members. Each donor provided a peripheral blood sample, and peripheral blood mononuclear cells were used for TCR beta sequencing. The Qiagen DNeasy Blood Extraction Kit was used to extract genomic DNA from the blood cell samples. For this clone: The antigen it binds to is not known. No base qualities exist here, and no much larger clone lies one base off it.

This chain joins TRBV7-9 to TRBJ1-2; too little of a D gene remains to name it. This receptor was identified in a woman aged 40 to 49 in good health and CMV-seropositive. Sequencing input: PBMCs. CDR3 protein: CASSPVQPANYGYTF. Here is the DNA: TGTGCCAGCAGCCCCGTCCAACCGGCTAACTATGGCTACACCTTC.